The rows below give T cell receptor beta chains drawn from one sample of a study of shared clonotypes between healthy human individuals. Measured with immunoSEQ multiplex PCR; TCRdb has only the in-frame clones, and not every one. The data contain around 580,000 clones, 95% to 98% of them seen just once; the ten biggest clones take up approximately 0.3%. Sequencing was performed on naive CD8+ T cells sorted from blood. Source of these receptors: a young man in good health. The CDR3 runs from the conserved cysteine through the conserved F or W.

TRBV11-2,TRBJ2-7,CASSSPLGSGRAEQYF
TRBV7-6,TRBJ2-1,CASSSRSYNEQFF
TRBV13,TRBJ2-1,CASSPPLVPEQFF
TRBV16,TRBJ2-7,CASSQSGRFYEQYF
TRBV5-4,TRBJ2-3,CASSLYGSQGGTDTQYF
TRBV9,TRBJ2-2,CASSDTGTGVGELFF
TRBV7-9,TRBJ1-1,CASSLGQGNTEAFF
TRBV7-3,TRBJ2-1,CASSLNSRTEQFF
TRBV14,TRBJ2-3,CASSLTSGGTTDTQYF
TRBV27,TRBJ2-2,CASSLGRGTGELFF
TRBV4-2,TRBJ2-2,CASSQDLELFF
TRBV7-8,TRBJ2-2,CASSQAGTYWSGELFF
TRBV5-3,TRBJ1-2,CARSPPGTGVNYGYTF
TRBV13,TRBJ2-2,CASSFSQDSRAGELFF
TRBV9,TRBJ2-7,CASSVDSYNEQYF
TRBV7-9,TRBJ2-1,CASSPPGWGGRNEQFF
TRBV6-4,TRBJ2-7,CASSEWAGVNYEQYF
TRBV14,TRBJ2-1,CASSPSGYYNEQFF
TRBV11-1,TRBJ2-2,CASSLLVLAGVSSPGELFF
TRBV4-1,TRBJ2-1,CASSAQGARNEQFF
TRBV5-1,TRBJ2-7,CASSDRNTYDVQYF
TRBV28,TRBJ2-7,CASSFSERPYEQYF
TRBV6-5,TRBJ2-2,CASSRAVPNTGELFF
TRBV2,TRBJ2-3,CASSLGWEGDTQYF
TRBV5-1,TRBJ2-7,CASSLLARVSDEQYF
TRBV25-1,TRBJ2-7,CASSEWESTYEQYF
TRBV27,TRBJ1-5,CASSLSRGSQPQHF
TRBV5-1,TRBJ2-7,CASSLTGQYEQYF
TRBV9,TRBJ1-1,CASSDLGRENTEAFF
TRBV5-6,TRBJ2-1,CASSFGTGDNEQFF
TRBV7-2,TRBJ2-5,CASSLGDYINKETQYF
TRBV29-1,TRBJ2-7,CSVRDLTYEQYF
TRBV5-6,TRBJ2-7,CASSVDRVAFYEQYF
TRBV29-1,TRBJ2-7,CSVEVRLGEQYF
TRBV4-1,TRBJ2-7,CASSQEPVLWQYF
TRBV7-3,TRBJ2-2,CASSRRWGGELFF
TRBV4-1,TRBJ2-7,CASSPGPIYEQYF
TRBV6-6,TRBJ1-1,CASREGGFGNTEAFF
TRBV6-1,TRBJ2-7,CASSEFLAGSSYEQYF
TRBV19,TRBJ2-7,CASSRSGTSYEQYF